Below, 18 T cell receptor beta chains from the same sample are listed, as sequenced in a study of T cells after yellow fever vaccination. TCRdb reprocessed the 5' RACE reads via MiXCR and lists one record per CDR3 protein. The sample holds 300,000 to 350,000 distinct CDR3 sequences, 3% to 4.5% seen once. This specimen consisted of PBMCs, obtained 5 days after the yellow fever booster vaccination. The source is a man between 18 and 29 years old who received the YFV17D yellow fever vaccine.

This clonotype was found a few times. This rearrangement joins TRBV6-5 to TRBJ1-2; the match to TRBD1 covers 8 bases. V gave up 0 bases and J gave up 8 bases; unmatched junction bases: 11. This CDR3 spans 16 amino acids. Germline V gene sequence: CDR1 MNHEY, CDR2 SVGAGI. Here the CDR3 DNA reads TGTGCCAGCAGTTACTCGTCCGGACAGGGCGAGTGGGGCTACACCTTC. Residues: CASSYSSGQGEWGYTF.

This clonotype has a handful of counts. J is TRBJ1-5 and V is TRBV5-1, with D unclear. Germline V gene sequence: CDR1 SGHRS, CDR2 YFSETQ. The CDR3 has 16 amino acids. V shed 5 bases and J shed 6 bases, with 21 bases lying between them. The CDR3 region has the DNA TGCGCCAGCAGTCTGGCCCCCGCGGGGTCGGGTCAGCCCCAGCATTTT. Protein sequence: CASSLAPAGSGQPQHF.

A few counts support this clonotype. The CDR3 sequence: CASSLFGTGMSYEQYF. The DNA of the CDR3 is TGTGCCAGCAGTTTATTTGGGACAGGGATGTCCTACGAGCAGTACTTC. J is TRBJ2-7 and V is TRBV27, with 9 nucleotides matching TRBD1. The CDR3 totals 16 residues. Germline V gene data show CDR1 as MNHEY and CDR2 as SMNVEV (reference sequence). With V trimmed by 1 base and J by 1 base, 5 bases remained unmatched.

The rearrangement links TRBV12-3 or TRBV12-4 to TRBJ1-1, with TRBD1 matching 7 bases. The CDR3 loop spans 13 amino acids. With V trimmed by 6 bases and J by 1 base, 2 bases remained unmatched. The CDR3 loop is CASRGQTNTEAFF. The CDR3 DNA reads TGTGCCAGCAGGGGACAGACGAACACTGAAGCTTTCTTT.

The chain couples TRBV5-1 to TRBJ2-3; 8 positions agree with TRBD1. J lost 6 bases, V lost 0 bases, and 6 bases had no gene match. Germline V lookup: CDR1 SGHRS, CDR2 YFSETQ. The CDR3 extends over 15 amino acids. CDR3 residues: CASSLGRTGSDTQYF. The DNA of the CDR3 is TGCGCCAGCAGCTTGGGACGGACAGGGAGCGATACGCAGTATTTT.

A few counts support this clonotype. The chain carries TRBV20-1 and TRBJ1-5; tentatively, D is TRBD1 (5 bases). Germline-derived CDR1 and CDR2 are DFQATT and SNEGSKA (reference sequence). The V end lost 4 bases, the J end lost 4 bases, and 14 bases lay between the germline ends. The CDR3 sequence is 14 residues long. The CDR3 protein is CSATTRGSNQPQHF. The DNA of the CDR3 is TGCAGTGCTACGACCCGGGGCAGTAATCAGCCCCAGCATTTT.

The table lists this clonotype with many counts. For the CDR3, the DNA is TGTGCCAGCACCCATTCTTTGGGCGCGGGAGAGACCCAGTACTTC. It is translated as CASTHSLGAGETQYF. V and J are TRBV25-1 and TRBJ2-5, with D perhaps TRBD2 (5 bases). Germline loops: CDR1 MGHDK, CDR2 SYGVNS. The V end lost 7 bases, the J end lost 4 bases, and 19 bases lay between the germline ends. The CDR3 runs 15 residues.

This clonotype was counted at least ten times. The V gene is TRBV6-5, the J gene TRBJ2-2; D gene ambiguous. This CDR3 is built from 13 residues. CDR1 is MNHEY, CDR2 SVGAGI, per germline. V gave up 6 bases and J gave up 1 base, with 6 bases separating them. CDR3 sequence reads: CASSLWNTGELFF. CDR3 nucleotides: TGTGCCAGCAGCCTATGGAACACCGGGGAGCTGTTTTTT.

This clonotype has ten or more counts. J is TRBJ1-1 and V is TRBV7-9; TRBD1 aligns across 7 bases. The CDR3 runs to 14 residues. The germline V gene has CDR1 SEHNR and CDR2 FQNEAQ (reference sequence). Trimming removed 5 bases from V and 4 bases from J; junction bases left unmatched: 7. CDR3 bases: TGTGCCAGCAGCAGAACAGGGGTAGGCACTGAAGCTTTCTTT. It specifies CASSRTGVGTEAFF.

Ten or more counts support this clonotype. The CDR3 bases are TGTGCCAGCAGCCAGAAAGGGGTTCGGGAGACCCAGTACTTC. Its protein is CASSQKGVRETQYF. The chain joins TRBV4-2 to TRBJ2-5; tentative D call: TRBD1 (5 bases). V lost 3 bases and J lost 5, with 13 bases in between. Germline-derived CDR1 and CDR2 are LGHNA and YNFKEQ. The CDR3 contains 14 residues.

This clonotype was found a few times. This chain connects TRBV29-1 to TRBJ2-1, with TRBD1 matching over 7 bases. Germline V gives CDR1 SQVTM, CDR2 ANQGSEA. This CDR3 contains 12 residues. V shed 3 bases, J shed 8 bases, and the junction held 4 bases outside the gene matches. CDR3 nucleotide sequence: TGCAGCGTTGATGAGGGGGCGGATGAGCAGTTCTTC. Translation gives CSVDEGADEQFF.

This chain joins TRBV4-1 and TRBJ1-1; D uncertain. V was trimmed by 1 base and J by 4 bases, leaving 10 bases between them. The CDR3 totals 14 residues. The germline V gene has CDR1 MGHRA and CDR2 YSYEKL. CDR3 protein: CASSQVNWGTEAFF. The CDR3 DNA follows: TGCGCCAGCAGCCAAGTAAATTGGGGCACTGAAGCTTTCTTT.

This clonotype was detected many times. CDR3: CASSLRREETQYF. Written as DNA, the CDR3 is TGTGCCAGCAGCTTACGCCGGGAAGAGACCCAGTACTTC. This chain uses TRBV7-3 with TRBJ2-5; D call uncertain. The CDR3 length is 13 residues. In germline, CDR1 is SGHTA, CDR2 FQGTGA. The germline V and J ends were trimmed by 2 bases and 3 bases, with 7 bases remaining between them. The variable domain in full, completed from reference TRBV7-3 and TRBJ2-5, reads GAGVSQTPSNKVTEKGKYVELRCDPISGHTALYWYRQSLGQGPEFLIYFQGTGAADDSGLPNDRFFAVRPEGSVSTLKIQRTERGDSAVYLCASSLRREETQYFGPGTRLLVL.

Many counts were recorded for this clonotype. The rearrangement links TRBV4-1 to TRBJ1-1; D is unclear. Between the trimmed V and J ends, which lost 0 bases and 0 bases, there was a span of 8 bases. Germline V lookup: CDR1 MGHRA, CDR2 YSYEKL. The CDR3 totals 15 residues. This CDR3 reads CASSQEPGLNTEAFF. The DNA of the CDR3 is TGCGCCAGCAGCCAAGAGCCAGGATTGAACACTGAAGCTTTCTTT.

The table lists this clonotype with a few counts. The rearrangement links TRBV7-2 to TRBJ2-7, with TRBD1 identical over 9 bases. Trimming at V came to 1 base and at J to 12 bases, leaving 4 bases not matched to a gene. CDR3 length: 12 amino acids. Germline V gives CDR1 SGHTA, CDR2 FQGNSA. CDR3 DNA: TGTGCCAGCAGCTTAGAACAGGGGGCTCTGTACGTC. Translated: CASSLEQGALYV.

This clonotype showed up just a few times. The chain links TRBV7-6 to TRBJ2-5; D not resolved. The CDR3 totals 13 residues. Germline V gene lookup returns CDR1 SGHVS and CDR2 FNYEAQ. V was shortened by 4 bases and J by 2 bases, with 8 bases between the two germline ends. DNA for the CDR3: TGTGCCAGCAGCTGGACGCATCAAGAGACCCAGTACTTC. Protein sequence: CASSWTHQETQYF.

Only a few counts were recorded for this clonotype. The chain couples TRBV29-1 to TRBJ2-1; a weak D match, TRBD1 (6 bases). Trimming left V 3 bases short and J 7 bases short, with 13 bases between. Germline values: CDR1 SQVTM, CDR2 ANQGSEA. The CDR3 spans 13 residues. The CDR3 bases are TGCAGCGTTGAGACCACAGGGTTGAATGAGCAGTTCTTC. Translating it yields CSVETTGLNEQFF.

The chain has TRBV30 and TRBJ2-7; D gene unclear. Trimming took 2 bases from V and 1 from J, leaving 9 bases between them. Germline CDR1 GTSNPN, CDR2 SVGIG (reference sequence). CDR3 length equals 13 residues. The CDR3 DNA sequence: TGTGCCTGGAGTTCTTCAAGTTCCTACGAGCAGTACTTC. This sequence encodes CAWSSSSSYEQYF.